This TCR beta chain was sequenced during a study of identical twins. Study-wide results and caveats: Findings came from cross-sectional statistics, without long-term follow-up of donors. Analyses based on zero insertions could be partly confounded by invariant MAIT and iNKT cells.

This clonotype was observed a handful of times. Its cognate antigen is unknown. V shed 5 bases, J shed 7 bases, and the junction held 11 bases outside the gene matches. CDR1 and CDR2 (germline): SGHVS, FNYEAQ. The CDR3 is 15 residues long. Each CDR3 protein is one row after TCRdb ran MiXCR on the 5' RACE reads. The sample holds 450,000 or so distinct CDR3 sequences, 13% to 15% seen once. The same data also contributed to another study, on yellow fever vaccine responses in identical twins.

Source material: CD4+ T cells sorted from blood. V gene TRBV7-6 combines with J gene TRBJ2-7; 10 bases agree with TRBD1. The sequence derives from a woman younger than 30 in good health. For the CDR3, the DNA is TGTGCCAGCAGCCCCAGCGGGACAGGGGTAGGGGAGCAGTACTTC. The encoded protein is CASSPSGTGVGEQYF.